This T cell receptor (beta chain) originates from a study of blood T cell repertoires in COVID-19. Study summary: Acute and convalescent COVID-19 specimens originated in the United States, Italy and Spain. Nucleic acid was either cDNA or gDNA, and it came from T cells, B-cell-depleted T cells, or PBMCs.

In the original processing: Reference gene primer amplification gave nucleated cell count estimates. Measured with immunoSEQ multiplex PCR; TCRdb has only the in-frame clones, and not every one. For V, J and clone size, that table is used; D and trimming come from the DNA. The table has some 190,000 clones, roughly 84% seen once; the top ten hold less than 5.5%. The V segment lost 4 bases and the J segment 0 bases; nucleotides outside the gene matches: 4. This CDR3 contains 15 residues. From germline, CDR1 is SGHRS and CDR2 YFSETQ. The V gene is TRBV5-1, the J gene TRBJ2-3, with 8 bases that match TRBD2. The sequence was collected from a woman of 80 years or more with acute or convalescent COVID-19. Sequencing used peripheral blood. As DNA, the CDR3 is TGCGCCAGCAGCCTAGCGGGCACTAGCACAGATACGCAGTATTTT. Its translation is CASSLAGTSTDTQYF.